The 3 T cell receptor beta chains below were found in one sample sequenced in a study of cytomegalovirus exposure and HLA in healthy donors. Only in-frame clones appear in the TCRdb table, and some are missing; sequencing was by immunoSEQ multiplex PCR. The sample yields 150,000 to 180,000 clones, 75% to 90% seen once. Material: PBMCs. The receptor source for this set is a man aged 18 to 29 in good health and CMV-seropositive.

V usage is TRBV7-2 and J usage is TRBJ2-7; D may be TRBD1 (5 bases). V was clipped by 1 base and J by 4 bases, with 11 bases between them. CDR1 SGHTA and CDR2 FQGNSA come from the germline V gene. The CDR3 spans 14 residues. The CDR3 is CASSLVGAAYEQYF. In DNA form, the CDR3 reads TGTGCCAGCAGCTTAGTTGGGGCCGCGTACGAGCAGTACTTC.

The chain uses TRBV6-5 and TRBJ2-3; D gene uncertain. Trimming took 0 bases from V and 1 from J, leaving 11 bases between them. This CDR3 spans 16 amino acids. Looked up from germline, CDR1 is MNHEY and CDR2 is SVGAGI. CDR3 loop: CASSYSASRGTDTQYF. The CDR3 bases are TGTGCCAGCAGTTACTCGGCTTCTCGGGGCACAGATACGCAGTATTTT.

In DNA form, the CDR3 reads TGCGCCAGCAGCCTGTTTTCTCGCTCCTACAATGAGCAGTTCTTC. Residues: CASSLFSRSYNEQFF. The rearrangement joins TRBV5-1 to TRBJ2-1; unclear D gene. V was shortened by 4 bases and J by 0 bases, with 11 bases between the two germline ends. CDR1 SGHRS and CDR2 YFSETQ come from the germline V gene. This CDR3 comprises 15 residues.